This TCR beta chain was profiled in a study of T cell responses to AZD1222 COVID-19 vaccine (dated by TCRdb to about 2021). Regarding the complete study: TCR sequencing was performed for about 250 trial participants, of whom 200 to 210 were given two doses of AZD1222 and some 26 were given two doses of MenACWY control vaccine. Trial participants were enrolled by age into 18-55, 56-69 and 70-plus year subgroups, with about 150, 27 and 61 TCR-sequenced participants respectively.

Study-wide findings and limitations: Nearly half of unique spike-specific TCRs reportedly recognized epitopes outside regions mutated in the B.1.351 and B.1.1.7 variants. The 56-69-year group was small, and its depth increase did not reach significance, likely because of low power. Participants were mostly white British and included more females than males, and it was suggested by the authors that clonal diversity may have been underestimated. CD4 TCRs associated with the vaccine covered the entire spike protein, and the dominant responses were in regions 160-218 and 743-854. Spike-specific TCR breadth and depth rose significantly after two AZD1222 doses compared with day 0 and with MenACWY recipients. Conclusions about previously exposed vaccinees are limited because only a handful of AZD1222 recipients were SARS-CoV-2 seropositive at baseline. Because no samples from the day 14 peak response were available, repertoires could be characterized only after the peak T cell response.

This clone occurred once. The specificity of this receptor is unknown. Within one base of it there is no much larger clone, and no base qualities were kept. The CDR3 runs 14 amino acids, cysteine and phenylalanine included. Only CDR3 DNA is held: 42 bases, read in frame from base 1. CDR1 ENHRY and CDR2 SYGVKD are derived from the germline V gene. The germline V end is reduced by 7 bases and the J end by 1 base; junction bases left unmatched: 3. What the time point label conveys for this sample: about 28 days (+/-7) after the second vaccine dose. Because spike-specific TCR depth and breadth did not differ between the two schedules, AZD1222 recipients who got a second dose at roughly 4 weeks were pooled with those who got a second dose at roughly 12 weeks. Vaccinee samples were obtained from the UK trials COV001 and COV002, which included a single-blind randomized controlled phase 2/3 trial of AZD1222 (ChAdOx1 nCoV-19) in healthy adults. For TCRbeta chain sequencing, PBMC samples were collected from trial participants at day 0 and at day 28 after the second dose.

The CDR3 regions of human TCRbeta chains were analyzed by immunosequencing. On the authors' methods: Repertoire TCRs were checked for matches against a reference library of SARS-CoV-2-specific TCRs that had been generated using the MIRA antigen-specificity platform. Breadth was defined as the fraction of unique TCRs that were SARS-CoV-2-associated. Depth was defined as the fraction of total T cells that were SARS-CoV-2-associated. Using the MIRA data, each spike-specific TCR was assigned both to the spike region to which the TCR was reactive and to a CD4 or CD8 class. Log10-transformed breadth and depth values were compared by one-way ANOVA with Sidak's multiple comparisons tests. TCRdb took over this immuneACCESS table, retaining in-frame rearrangements with V and J assigned. Such tables are incomplete; in checked studies, under half of the missing clones stem from an unresolved V gene, and the remainder is unexplained. V and J calls and clone size are copied from that table; D and trimming were computed from the DNA. Within this sample are 150,000 to 200,000 clones, with under 95% of them counted one time only. The ten most abundant clones make up 1.3% of the sample.

The V and J genes are TRBV10-3 and TRBJ2-3; TRBD2 agrees with 9 junctional bases. This clonotype originated in an adult who received the AZD1222 COVID-19 vaccine. This sample comprised peripheral blood, obtained 28 days after the second AZD1222 dose. The CDR3 is CAINGGRGTDTQYF. The nucleotide sequence is given as TGTGCCATCAACGGCGGGAGGGGCACAGATACGCAGTATTTT.